The 22 T cell receptor beta chains reported below all come from one sample, sequenced in a study of regulatory T cells in long-lasting Graves disease. Time point given: newly diagnosed GD, antithyroid drugs for less than 3 months. TCR sequences were obtained from RNA taken from PBMCs. Libraries of TCR beta came from iRepertoire HTBI primers plus Arm-PCR of CDR3 regions. In TCRdb, the multiplex PCR reads were re-called with MiXCR into one record per CDR3 protein. The sample carries around 480,000 distinct CDR3 sequences, roughly 16% recorded once. This sample was shared with a second study, whose subject was T cells in Graves' hyperthyroidism and ophthalmopathy.

Sequenced here: peripheral blood mononuclear cells (PBMCs), sampled at new diagnosis, from a patient treated with antithyroid drugs. These receptor sequences come from a woman aged 40 to 65 with Graves disease.

This clonotype was seen just once. Given a far larger clone just one base away, this is likely a sequencing read error. The V call is TRBV2, the J call TRBJ2-1; 7 bases align to TRBD1. The junction had 11 bases not matched to a gene; V was cut back by 5 bases and J by 10 bases. There are 14 residues in the CDR3. Germline CDR1 is SNHLY and CDR2 is FYNNEI. CDR3 in amino acids: CASSPGQPSYEQFF. CDR3 nucleotide sequence: TGTGCCAGCAGTCCGGGACAGCCCTCCTACGAGCAGTTCTTC.

J is TRBJ2-7 and V is TRBV7-2, with D unclear. V lost 3 bases and J lost 4, with 19 bases in between. The CDR3 has 16 amino acids. Looked up from germline, CDR1 is SGHTA and CDR2 is FQGNSA. DNA for the CDR3: TGTGCCAGCAGCTTTGCATTCGGCGGTTCTTCATACGAGCAGTACTTC. This sequence encodes CASSFAFGGSSYEQYF.

At least ten counts were recorded for this clonotype. The chain recombines TRBV3-1 with TRBJ1-2; D gene unclear. Looked up from germline, CDR1 is LGHDT and CDR2 is YNNKEL (reference sequence). The V gene lost 1 base and the J gene lost 4 bases, with 7 bases spanning the gap. The CDR3 consists of 13 residues. CDR3: CASSQARSYGYTF. CDR3 nucleotides: TGTGCCAGCAGCCAAGCCCGGAGCTATGGCTACACCTTC.

This clonotype was counted only a few times. The V gene is TRBV20-1, the J gene TRBJ2-4; D is undetermined. Trimming removed 0 bases from V and 8 bases from J, with 11 bases in between. The V gene's germline CDR1 is DFQATT and CDR2 SNEGSKA (reference sequence). This CDR3 is 13 amino acids long. The CDR3 DNA reads TGCAGTGCTAGAGATCAGTCGGACGACATTCAGTACTTC. Translated, it gives CSARDQSDDIQYF.

This clonotype was detected only a few times. The chain uses TRBV28 and TRBJ2-1; D remains ambiguous. V shed 10 bases and J shed 5 bases, with 15 bases lying between them. This CDR3 comprises 13 residues. Germline V lookup: CDR1 MDHEN, CDR2 SYDVKM. The CDR3 loop is CATRRSTDNEQFF. CDR3 sequence (DNA): TGTGCCACCCGAAGGTCTACCGACAATGAGCAGTTCTTC.

This clonotype was detected many times. The CDR3, as DNA: TGTGCCAGCAGCACCACCACAATACAGGGGTTATACAATGAGCAGTTCTTC. Protein sequence: CASSTTTIQGLYNEQFF. The chain uses TRBV7-9 and TRBJ2-1, with 7 bases that match TRBD1. The CDR3 sequence is 17 residues long. Germline CDR1 SEHNR, CDR2 FQNEAQ (reference sequence). V was pared by 5 bases and J by 4 bases, with 14 bases of the junction left unmatched.

This clonotype was recorded many times. This chain links TRBV18 with TRBJ2-7, with D perhaps TRBD2 (5 bases). Per germline, CDR1 KGHSH and CDR2 LQKENI. The CDR3 has 12 amino acids. V shed 11 bases and J shed 1 base, with 12 bases lying between them. CDR3 coding DNA: TGTGCCTCAGGCGAGGGATCCTACGAGCAGTACTTC. Its protein is CASGEGSYEQYF.

This clonotype has a count of ten or more. The CDR3 loop reads CASSEIGLPGSPLHF. The CDR3 DNA sequence: TGTGCCAGCAGTGAGATAGGGTTGCCCGGTTCACCCCTCCACTTT. V is TRBV2 and J is TRBJ1-6; no firm D call. With 3 bases removed from V and 9 bases from J, the gap between germline ends came to 15 bases. Per the germline V gene, CDR1 is SNHLY and CDR2 is FYNNEI. CDR3 size: 15 residues.

This clonotype was counted a few times. The chain is built from TRBV28 and TRBJ2-7, with D unresolved. Trimming pared 2 bases from V and 2 bases from J, leaving 10 bases between. Germline V CDR1 and CDR2: MDHEN, SYDVKM. This CDR3 is built from 14 residues. CDR3 nucleotide sequence: TGTGCCAGCAGTTTAATCGGGCAAACCTACGAGCAGTACTTC. Encoded protein: CASSLIGQTYEQYF.

This clonotype was observed many times. CDR3 protein: CSARWSGQNSYEQYF. The CDR3 DNA follows: TGCAGTGCTAGATGGTCGGGACAAAATTCCTACGAGCAGTACTTC. The rearrangement links TRBV20-1 to TRBJ2-7; D may be TRBD1 (6 bases). V lost 2 bases, J lost 1 base, and 15 bases lay in between. This CDR3 region has 15 residues. Germline-derived CDR1 and CDR2 are DFQATT and SNEGSKA (reference sequence).

The chain employs TRBV15 and TRBJ2-1; 7 bases fit TRBD1. The J call may be faulty, since TRBJ2-5 better matches the DNA end. The germline V gene encodes CDR1 LNHNV and CDR2 YYDKDF (reference sequence). The CDR3 runs to 15 residues. The CDR3 DNA is TGTGCCACCAGCAGTCAAGACAGGGCAGGAGAGACCCAGTACTTC. It codes for CATSSQDRAGETQYF.

This sequence joins TRBV14 and TRBJ2-7; D is undetermined. Trimming removed 5 bases from V and 0 bases from J, with 11 bases in between. CDR3 length: 14 amino acids. In germline, CDR1 is SGHDN, CDR2 FVKESK. The CDR3 DNA reads as TGTGCCAGCAGCAGAAACTTGCGCTCCTACGAGCAGTACTTC. Residues: CASSRNLRSYEQYF.

To note about this clonotype: This probably arose from a read error, given a far larger clone one base away. This chain connects TRBV7-8 to TRBJ1-2; D gene uncertain. The V gene's germline CDR1 is SGHVS and CDR2 FQNEAQ. The CDR3 totals 11 residues. The CDR3 reads CVSSALGGYTF. The CDR3 DNA sequence: TGTGTCAGCAGCGCCCTGGGCGGCTACACCTTC.

CDR3 protein: CASSAEEDRGTEAFF. CDR3 DNA sequence: TGTGCCAGCAGCGCCGAAGAGGACAGGGGTACTGAAGCTTTCTTT. This sequence joins TRBV9 and TRBJ1-1, with 9 bases matching TRBD1. Trimming removed 3 bases from V and 5 bases from J; junction bases left unmatched: 8. The CDR3 contains 15 residues. Germline values: CDR1 SGDLS, CDR2 YYNGEE.

This sequence joins TRBV9 and TRBJ2-1; TRBD2 agrees at 8 bases. V was clipped by 0 bases and J by 9 bases; unmatched bases: 8. Germline lookup yields CDR1 SGDLS and CDR2 YYNGEE. The CDR3 sequence is 15 residues long. As DNA, the CDR3 is TGTGCCAGCAGCGTAGTTATCGGGGGGGCCGTTGAGCAGTTCTTC. Translating it yields CASSVVIGGAVEQFF.

This clonotype has at least ten counts. The DNA of the CDR3 is TGCGCCAGCAGCTGGACAGGGTTGAGCAATCAGCCCCAGCATTTT. Encoded protein: CASSWTGLSNQPQHF. The rearrangement uses TRBV5-1 and TRBJ1-5; the match to TRBD1 covers 8 bases. Germline values: CDR1 SGHRS, CDR2 YFSETQ. Trimming at V came to 3 bases and at J to 1 base, leaving 3 bases not matched to a gene. The length of the CDR3 is 15 residues.

V gene TRBV24-1 combines with J gene TRBJ2-2; the D gene is possibly TRBD1 (6 bases). Per germline, CDR1 KGHDR and CDR2 SFDVKD. The V gene lost 3 bases and the J gene lost 1 base, with 17 bases spanning the gap. The CDR3 runs to 18 residues. The CDR3 DNA sequence: TGTGCCACCAGTGATCCCGCCCGACAGGCGGGGAACACCGGGGAGCTGTTTTTT. Its protein product is CATSDPARQAGNTGELFF.

This clonotype was picked up a small number of times. The V gene is TRBV7-9, the J gene TRBJ2-7; 7 bases align to TRBD1. Trimming cost V 7 bases and J 2 bases; bases outside gene matches: 5. The CDR3 runs 13 residues. Germline V gives CDR1 SEHNR, CDR2 FQNEAQ (reference sequence). This chain's CDR3 is CASIPGQTYEQYF. Here the CDR3 DNA reads TGTGCCAGCATCCCGGGACAGACCTACGAGCAGTACTTC. The whole variable domain, filled in from reference TRBV7-9 and TRBJ2-7, reads DTGVSQNPRHKITKRGQNVTFRCDPISEHNRLYWYRQTLGQGPEFLTYFQNEAQLEKSRLLSDRFSAERPKGSFSTLEIQRTEQGDSAMYLCASIPGQTYEQYFGPGTRLTVT.

Only a few counts were recorded for this clonotype. A much bigger clone sits one base away, suggesting this may be a read error. The conserved phenylalanine or tryptophan is not found at the CDR3 terminus, so this likely reflects a read error. The rearrangement links TRBV12-3 or TRBV12-4 to TRBJ1-1; D may be TRBD1 (5 bases). The length of the CDR3 is 13 residues. V lost 2 bases, J lost 4 bases, and 8 bases lay in between. The CDR3 DNA reads as TGTGCCAGCAGTTTATACAGGCGCACTGAAGCTTTCCTT. Translation: CASSLYRRTEAFL.

This clonotype was seen ten or more times. The rearrangement links TRBV3-1 to TRBJ2-5, with TRBD2 matching 7 bases. Per germline, CDR1 LGHDT and CDR2 YNNKEL (reference sequence). The CDR3 is made up of 13 amino acids. With 1 base clipped from V and 4 bases from J, the junction kept 0 bases outside the gene matches. CDR3: CASSQGGGETQYF. Here the CDR3 DNA reads TGTGCCAGCAGCCAAGGGGGGGGAGAGACCCAGTACTTC.

CDR3 sequence reads: CASSLASGTGGGRGYTF. DNA for the CDR3: TGCGCCAGCAGCTTGGCTTCCGGGACAGGGGGCGGAAGAGGCTACACCTTC. The rearrangement uses TRBV5-1 and TRBJ1-2, with 12 bases fitting TRBD1. The CDR3 is made up of 17 amino acids. Trimming took 0 bases from V and 8 from J; bases not matched to a gene: 11. Germline CDR1 and CDR2: SGHRS and YFSETQ.

This clonotype was found many times. The CDR3 nucleotides are TGTGCCAGCAGTTTCCCGACTAGCGGGGGACAAGAGACCCAGTACTTC. Residues: CASSFPTSGGQETQYF. The chain combines TRBV28 with TRBJ2-5, with 12 bases aligning to TRBD2. The trim removed 3 bases at V and 2 bases at J, leaving 4 bases unmatched. CDR1 and CDR2 (germline): MDHEN, SYDVKM. This CDR3 region has 16 residues.